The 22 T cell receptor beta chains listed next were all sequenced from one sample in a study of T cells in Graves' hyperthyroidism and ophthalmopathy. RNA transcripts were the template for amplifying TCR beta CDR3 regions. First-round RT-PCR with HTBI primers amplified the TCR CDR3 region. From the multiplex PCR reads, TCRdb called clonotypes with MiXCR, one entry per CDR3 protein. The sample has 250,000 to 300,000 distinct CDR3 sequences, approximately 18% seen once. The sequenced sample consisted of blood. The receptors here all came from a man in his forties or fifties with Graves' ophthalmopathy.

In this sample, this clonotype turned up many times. The CDR3 region is CSAVGVGRIYEQYF. As DNA, the CDR3 is TGCAGTGCCGTAGGGGTAGGCCGAATCTACGAGCAGTACTTC. The chain has TRBV20-1 and TRBJ2-7, with a tentative D call TRBD1 (5 bases). The CDR3 totals 14 residues. CDR1 is DFQATT, CDR2 SNEGSKA, per germline (reference sequence). V was pared by 6 bases and J by 3 bases, with 18 bases between.

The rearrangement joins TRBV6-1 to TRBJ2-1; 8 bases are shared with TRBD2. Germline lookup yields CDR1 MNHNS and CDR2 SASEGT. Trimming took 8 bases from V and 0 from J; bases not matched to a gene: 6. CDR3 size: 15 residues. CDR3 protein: CASHNRGGSYNEQFF. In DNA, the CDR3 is TGTGCCAGCCATAACCGGGGGGGCTCCTACAATGAGCAGTTCTTC.

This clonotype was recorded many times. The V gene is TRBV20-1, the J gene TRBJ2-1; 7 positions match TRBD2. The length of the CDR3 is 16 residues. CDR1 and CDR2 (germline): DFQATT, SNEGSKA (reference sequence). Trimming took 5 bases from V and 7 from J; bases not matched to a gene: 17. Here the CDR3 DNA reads TGCAGTGCTGAGGTCAGGTATGGGCTAGCGGCTAATGAGCAGTTCTTC. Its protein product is CSAEVRYGLAANEQFF.

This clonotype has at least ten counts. CDR3 in amino acids: CAWTLPGQGGTEAFF. DNA for the CDR3: TGTGCCTGGACCCTACCGGGACAGGGTGGCACTGAAGCTTTCTTT. V and J are TRBV30 and TRBJ1-1, with 9 bases aligning to TRBD1. The V segment lost 4 bases and the J segment 4 bases; nucleotides outside the gene matches: 10. CDR1 and CDR2 from the germline V gene are GTSNPN and SVGIG (reference sequence). This CDR3 is built from 15 residues.

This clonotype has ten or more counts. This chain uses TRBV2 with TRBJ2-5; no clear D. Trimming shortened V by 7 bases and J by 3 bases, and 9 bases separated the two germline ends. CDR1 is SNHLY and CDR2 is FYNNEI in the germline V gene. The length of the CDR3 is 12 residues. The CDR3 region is CASKVAEETQYF. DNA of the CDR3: TGTGCCAGCAAGGTTGCCGAAGAGACCCAGTACTTC.

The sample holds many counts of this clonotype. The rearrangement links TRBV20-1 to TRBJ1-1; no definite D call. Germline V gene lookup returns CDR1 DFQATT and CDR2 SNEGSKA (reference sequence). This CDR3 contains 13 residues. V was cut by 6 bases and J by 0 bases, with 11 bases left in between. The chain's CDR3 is CSAERGVNTEAFF. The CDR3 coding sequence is TGCAGTGCCGAACGGGGAGTGAACACTGAAGCTTTCTTT.

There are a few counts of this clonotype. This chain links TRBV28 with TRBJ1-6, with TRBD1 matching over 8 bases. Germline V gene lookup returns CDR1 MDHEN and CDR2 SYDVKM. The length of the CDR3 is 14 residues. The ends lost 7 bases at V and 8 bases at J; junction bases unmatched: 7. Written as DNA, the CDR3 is TGTGCCAGCAATCCCCCGGACAGGGATTCACCCCTCCACTTT. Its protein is CASNPPDRDSPLHF.

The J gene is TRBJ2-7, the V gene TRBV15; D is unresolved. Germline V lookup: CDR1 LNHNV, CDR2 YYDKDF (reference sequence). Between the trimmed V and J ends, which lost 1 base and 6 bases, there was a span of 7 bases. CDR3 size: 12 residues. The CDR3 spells CATSRGPREQYF. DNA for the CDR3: TGTGCCACCAGCAGAGGACCTCGCGAGCAGTACTTC.

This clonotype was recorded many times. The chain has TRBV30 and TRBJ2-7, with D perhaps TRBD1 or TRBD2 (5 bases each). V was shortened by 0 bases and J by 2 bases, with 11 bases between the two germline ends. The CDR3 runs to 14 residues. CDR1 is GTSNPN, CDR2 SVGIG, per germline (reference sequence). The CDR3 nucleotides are TGTGCCTGGAGTGTACTTCTGGGGGCCTACGAGCAGTACTTC. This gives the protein CAWSVLLGAYEQYF.

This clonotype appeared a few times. CDR3 sequence (DNA): TGTGCCAGCAGGGTGGGGCAGGGAACTTCATATGGCTACACCTTC. This gives the protein CASRVGQGTSYGYTF. The chain recombines TRBV6-1 with TRBJ1-2; maybe TRBD1 (5 bases). The V and J ends lost 6 bases and 5 bases respectively, with 19 bases between them. CDR1 is MNHNS, CDR2 SASEGT, per germline. CDR3 length: 15 amino acids.

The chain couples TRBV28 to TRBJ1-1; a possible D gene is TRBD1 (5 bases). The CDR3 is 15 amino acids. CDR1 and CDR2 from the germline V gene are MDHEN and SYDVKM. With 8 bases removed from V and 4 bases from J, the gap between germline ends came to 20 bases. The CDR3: CASGAHGEISTEAFF. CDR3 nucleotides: TGTGCCAGCGGGGCCCACGGCGAGATAAGCACTGAAGCTTTCTTT.

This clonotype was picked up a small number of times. This chain's CDR3 is CASSTSSTGADGYTF. The DNA of the CDR3 is TGTGCCAGCAGCACCAGCTCGACAGGAGCCGATGGCTACACCTTC. The chain uses TRBV7-2 and TRBJ1-2; D is possibly TRBD1 (6 bases). V was cut by 5 bases and J by 6 bases, with 19 bases left in between. This CDR3 comprises 15 residues. CDR1 and CDR2 (germline): SGHTA, FQGNSA.

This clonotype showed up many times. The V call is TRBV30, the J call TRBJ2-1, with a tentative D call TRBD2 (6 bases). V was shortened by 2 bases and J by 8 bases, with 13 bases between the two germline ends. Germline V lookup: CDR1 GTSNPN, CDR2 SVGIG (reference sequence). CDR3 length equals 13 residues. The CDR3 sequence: CAWSNLANHEQFF. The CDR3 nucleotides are TGTGCCTGGAGTAATCTAGCGAACCATGAGCAGTTCTTC.

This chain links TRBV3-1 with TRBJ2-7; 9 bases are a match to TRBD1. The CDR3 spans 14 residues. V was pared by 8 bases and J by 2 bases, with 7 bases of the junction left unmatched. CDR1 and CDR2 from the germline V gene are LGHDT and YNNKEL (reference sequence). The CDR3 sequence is CASGLGQGTYEQYF. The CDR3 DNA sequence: TGTGCCAGCGGCTTGGGACAGGGAACCTACGAGCAGTACTTC.

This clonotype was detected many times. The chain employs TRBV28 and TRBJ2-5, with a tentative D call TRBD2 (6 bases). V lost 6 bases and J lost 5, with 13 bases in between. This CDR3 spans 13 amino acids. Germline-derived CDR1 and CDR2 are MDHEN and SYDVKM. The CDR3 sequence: CASRGGTDETQYF. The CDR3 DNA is TGTGCCAGCAGGGGGGGAACAGATGAGACCCAGTACTTC.

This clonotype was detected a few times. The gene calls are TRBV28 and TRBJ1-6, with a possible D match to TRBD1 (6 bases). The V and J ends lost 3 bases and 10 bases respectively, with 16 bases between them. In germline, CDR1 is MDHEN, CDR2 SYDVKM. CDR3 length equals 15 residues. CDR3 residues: CASSFPQGMGSPLHF. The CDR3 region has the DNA TGTGCCAGCAGTTTCCCCCAGGGGATGGGGTCACCCCTCCACTTT.

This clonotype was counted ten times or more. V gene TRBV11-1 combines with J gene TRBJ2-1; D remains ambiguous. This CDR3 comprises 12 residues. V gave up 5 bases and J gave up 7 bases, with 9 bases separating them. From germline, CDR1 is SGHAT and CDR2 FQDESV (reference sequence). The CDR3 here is CASSPNRNEQFF. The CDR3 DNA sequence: TGTGCCAGCAGCCCGAATCGTAATGAGCAGTTCTTC.

CDR3 in amino acids: CASSPIEGRETQYF. The CDR3 nucleotides read TGTGCCAGCAGCCCGATAGAAGGGAGAGAGACCCAGTACTTC. This chain joins TRBV11-2 and TRBJ2-5, with TRBD2 as a possible D gene (5 bases). The CDR3 consists of 14 residues. Per germline, CDR1 SGHAT and CDR2 FQNNGV. The ends were cut back, 5 bases at V and 4 bases at J, with 14 bases in the middle.

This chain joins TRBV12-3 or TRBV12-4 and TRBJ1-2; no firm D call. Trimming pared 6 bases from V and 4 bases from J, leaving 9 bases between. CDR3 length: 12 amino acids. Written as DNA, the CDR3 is TGTGCCAGCAGCCAACACAGCTATGGCTACACCTTC. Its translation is CASSQHSYGYTF.

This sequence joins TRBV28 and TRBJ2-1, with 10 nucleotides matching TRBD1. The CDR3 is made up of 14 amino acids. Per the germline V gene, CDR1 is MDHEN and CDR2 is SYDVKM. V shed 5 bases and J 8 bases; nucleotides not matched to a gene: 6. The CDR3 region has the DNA TGTGCCAGCAGTCGGACAGGGGGGTGGGATGAGCAGTTCTTC. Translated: CASSRTGGWDEQFF.

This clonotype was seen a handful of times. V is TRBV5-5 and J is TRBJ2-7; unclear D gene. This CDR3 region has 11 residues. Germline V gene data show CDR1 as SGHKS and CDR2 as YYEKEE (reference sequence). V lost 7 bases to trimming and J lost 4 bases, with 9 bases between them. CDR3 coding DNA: TGTGCCAGCGAGACGCCGTACGAGCAGTACTTC. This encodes CASETPYEQYF.

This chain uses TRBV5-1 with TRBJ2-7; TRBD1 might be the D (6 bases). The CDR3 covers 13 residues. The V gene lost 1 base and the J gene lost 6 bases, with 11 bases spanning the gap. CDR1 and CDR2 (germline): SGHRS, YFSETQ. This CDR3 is CASSLRTATEQYF. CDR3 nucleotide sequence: TGCGCCAGCAGCTTGCGGACAGCTACCGAGCAGTACTTC.